Sequencing of this TCR beta chain was carried out in a study of shared clonotypes between healthy human individuals. Regarding the study as a whole: A generally larger estimated richness was seen in naive subsets than in memory subsets.

CDR3 length equals 14 residues. Trimming shortened V by 4 bases and J by 1 base, and 8 bases separated the two germline ends. CDR1 SEHNR and CDR2 FQNEAQ come from the germline V gene (reference sequence). To note about this clone: Its matching antigen is unknown.

Sequenced by immunoSEQ multiplex PCR; TCRdb stores in-frame clones only, minus some. The profile covers approximately 92,000 clones, with 60% to 75% appearing a single time and about half taken by the ten largest. This clonotype was sampled from a young man in good health. The rearrangement links TRBV7-9 to TRBJ1-5; no clear D. The material sequenced was memory CD8+ T cells sorted from blood. Subset specified: CD45RO+ cells pooled with CCR7-negative TemRA cells. The CDR3 region has the DNA TGTGCCAGCAGCTCCCCCGACAGCAATCAGCCCCAGCATTTT. It translates to CASSSPDSNQPQHF.